This T cell receptor (beta chain) was captured by sequencing in a study of T cells expressing NK-cell markers. Looking at the study overall: TCR beta repertoires came from sorted CD3+CD56+NKG2C+, CD3+CD56+NKG2C- and CD3+CD56-NKG2C+ T cells.

Points from the study as a whole: In several donors, these clonotypes also led the CD3+CD56-NKG2C+ fraction.

With regard to this clonotype: Antigen specificity is unknown.

No DNA is given; TCRdb re-called the 5' RACE reads and lists each CDR3 protein once. The table for this sample gives around 180,000 distinct CDR3 sequences. The sequencing sample was made of blood T cells: a sorted CD56 or NKG2C T cell subset, CD4+ or CD8+ T cells, or bulk PBMC T cells (not recorded which). The sequence was collected from a man aged 18-69 years in good health.

CDR3 in amino acids: CASSPGTAGGYTF. V is TRBV12-3 or TRBV12-4 and J is TRBJ1-2; with no DNA, the TCRdb D assignment of TRBD1 cannot be verified. The CDR3 runs 13 residues.